The 8 T cell receptor beta chains given below trace back to one sample, sequenced in a study of T cell responses to AZD1222 COVID-19 vaccine. Libraries were prepared by immunoSEQ multiplex PCR; TCRdb keeps only in-frame clonotypes and omits some of them. This repertoire shows over 45,000 clones, roughly 85% found once; its top ten account for roughly 19%. Sequences were derived from peripheral blood, sampled on day 0 of MenACWY control vaccination. These receptors came from an adult in good health.

The chain has TRBV29-1 and TRBJ1-1; D not resolved. V was trimmed by 0 bases and J by 4 bases, leaving 12 bases between them. The CDR3 contains 14 residues. Per germline, CDR1 SQVTM and CDR2 ANQGSEA. The CDR3 nucleotides read TGCAGCGTTGAAGATCGGAGGAGAGGCACTGAAGCTTTCTTT. It specifies CSVEDRRRGTEAFF.

This chain connects TRBV6-5 to TRBJ2-3; no firm D call. The CDR3 has 11 amino acids. The germline V and J ends were trimmed by 7 bases and 3 bases, with 5 bases remaining between them. Germline V gene sequence: CDR1 MNHEY, CDR2 SVGAGI. DNA of the CDR3: TGTGCCAGCATATGGACAGATACGCAGTATTTT. Translating it yields CASIWTDTQYF.

The chain uses TRBV19 and TRBJ1-6, with D perhaps matching TRBD1 (5 bases). CDR3 length equals 16 residues. V dropped 5 bases and J dropped 10 bases, with 21 bases sitting between them. Germline V CDR1 and CDR2: LNHDA, SQIVND (reference sequence). CDR3 nucleotide sequence: TGTGCCAGTAGTCCCGGGACCGCCGCGGGGAGGTCACCCCTCCACTTT. Translation: CASSPGTAAGRSPLHF.

The rearrangement uses TRBV21-1 and TRBJ1-1. TRBV21-1 is a pseudogene locus. The CDR3 covers 15 residues. CDR3 protein: CASSKGSGGEGEAFF. The CDR3 bases are TGTGCCAGCAGCAAAGGGTCGGGGGGAGAGGGTGAAGCTTTCTTT.

The chain employs TRBV19 and TRBJ2-1, with 13 bases fitting TRBD2. This CDR3 is 16 amino acids long. CDR1 is LNHDA, CDR2 SQIVND, per germline (reference sequence). V dropped 4 bases and J dropped 4; count of bases not matched to a gene: 4. Written as DNA, the CDR3 is TGTGCCAGTAGTACCGGACTAGCGGGAGCTTACAATGAGCAGTTCTTC. Amino acid sequence: CASSTGLAGAYNEQFF.

This clone was detected once. V gene TRBV7-2 combines with J gene TRBJ2-3, with a tentative D call TRBD2 (6 bases). This CDR3 is 15 amino acids long. Germline lookup yields CDR1 SGHTA and CDR2 FQGNSA. V was trimmed by 6 bases and J by 4 bases, leaving 17 bases between them. In nucleotides, the CDR3 is TGTGCCAGCAGTCCAGCCGGAGGGGTGGCAGATACGCAGTATTTT. It is translated as CASSPAGGVADTQYF.

The sample holds one count of this clone. The V and J genes are TRBV6-5 and TRBJ1-2, with D hard to call. The CDR3 runs 14 residues. Germline lookup yields CDR1 MNHEY and CDR2 SVGAGI. The V gene lost 0 bases and the J gene lost 5 bases, with 10 bases spanning the gap. DNA for the CDR3: TGTGCCAGCAGTTACTCGGTCCCGGGGTATGGCTACACCTTC. It encodes CASSYSVPGYGYTF.

This chain joins TRBV4-2 and TRBJ1-1; 11 positions agree with TRBD1. V shed 5 bases and J 4 bases; nucleotides not matched to a gene: 3. The CDR3 contains 14 residues. Per germline, CDR1 LGHNA and CDR2 YNFKEQ. The CDR3 coding sequence is TGTGCCAGCAGCTCCGGGACAGGGGGCACTGAAGCTTTCTTT. Amino acids: CASSSGTGGTEAFF.